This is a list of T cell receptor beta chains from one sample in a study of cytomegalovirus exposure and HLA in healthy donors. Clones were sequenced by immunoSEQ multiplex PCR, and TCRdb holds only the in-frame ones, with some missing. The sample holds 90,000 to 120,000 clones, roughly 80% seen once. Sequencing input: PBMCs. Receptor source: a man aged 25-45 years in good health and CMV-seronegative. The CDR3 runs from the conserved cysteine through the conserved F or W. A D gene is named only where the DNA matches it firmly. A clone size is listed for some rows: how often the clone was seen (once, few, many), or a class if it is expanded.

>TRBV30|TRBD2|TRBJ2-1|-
CAWSVTGTSPNEQFF
TGTGCCTGGAGTGTTACCGGGACTAGCCCAAATGAGCAGTTCTTC
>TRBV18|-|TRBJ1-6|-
CASSPGVGSSYNSPLHF
TGTGCCAGCTCTCCAGGGGTAGGGAGCTCCTATAATTCACCCCTCCACTTT
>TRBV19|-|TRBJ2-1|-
CATEQGLDEQFF
TGTGCCACCGAGCAGGGCCTGGATGAGCAGTTCTTC
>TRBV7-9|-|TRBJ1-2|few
CASSPSQTNYGYTF
TGTGCCAGCAGCCCTTCACAGACAAACTATGGCTACACCTTC
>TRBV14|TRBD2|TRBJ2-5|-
CASSQWGLAGRETQYF
TGTGCCAGCAGCCAATGGGGACTAGCGGGTAGAGAGACCCAGTACTTC
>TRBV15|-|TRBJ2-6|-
CATSRDRGSGANVLTF
TGTGCCACCAGCAGAGATCGGGGCTCTGGGGCCAACGTCCTGACTTTC
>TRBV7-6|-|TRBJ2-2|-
CASSLAGGNTGELFF
TGTGCCAGCAGCTTAGCCGGTGGGAACACCGGGGAGCTGTTTTTT
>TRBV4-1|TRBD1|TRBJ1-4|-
CASSLRTGPNEKLFF
TGCGCCAGCAGCCTTCGGACAGGCCCAAATGAAAAACTGTTTTTT
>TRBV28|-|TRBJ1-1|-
CATGEIMNTEAFF
TGTGCCACTGGGGAGATTATGAACACTGAAGCTTTCTTT
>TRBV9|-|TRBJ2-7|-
CASSVGQKPTYEQYF
TGTGCCAGCAGCGTCGGACAGAAACCAACCTACGAGCAGTACTTC
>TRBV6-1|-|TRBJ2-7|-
CASDKGGNSYEQYF
TGTGCCAGTGACAAGGGGGGGAACAGCTACGAGCAGTACTTC
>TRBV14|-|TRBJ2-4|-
CASSQASAGLNIQYF
TGTGCCAGCAGCCAGGCCAGTGCAGGTTTAAACATTCAGTACTTC
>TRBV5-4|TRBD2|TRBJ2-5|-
CASSFGDYPRQETQYF
TGTGCCAGCAGCTTCGGGGACTACCCAAGGCAAGAGACCCAGTACTTC
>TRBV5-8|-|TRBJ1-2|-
CASRRDRHYGYTF
TGTGCCAGCAGACGTGACAGGCACTATGGCTACACCTTC
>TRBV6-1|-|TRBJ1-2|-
CASSEIRGGYTF
TGTGCCAGCAGTGAAATACGGGGAGGCTACACCTTC
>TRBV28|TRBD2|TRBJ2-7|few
CASTAGVPSEQYF
TGTGCCAGCACCGCGGGAGTTCCCTCCGAGCAGTACTTC
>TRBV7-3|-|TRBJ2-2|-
CASTGNTGELFF
TGTGCCAGCACGGGGAACACCGGGGAGCTGTTTTTT
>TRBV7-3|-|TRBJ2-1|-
CASSLSLGPSYNEQFF
TGTGCCAGCAGCCTTTCTCTAGGCCCTTCCTACAATGAGCAGTTCTTC
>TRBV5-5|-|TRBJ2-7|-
CASFQDWAYEQYF
TGTGCCAGCTTTCAGGACTGGGCCTACGAGCAGTACTTC
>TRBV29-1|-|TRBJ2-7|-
CSVPGKGDDEQYF
TGCAGCGTTCCGGGAAAGGGGGACGACGAGCAGTACTTC
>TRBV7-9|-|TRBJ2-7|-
CASSHSYEQYF
TGTGCCAGCAGCCACAGCTACGAGCAGTACTTC
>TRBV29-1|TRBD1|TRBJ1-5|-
CSTGEPNQPQHF
TGCAGCACAGGGGAACCCAATCAGCCCCAGCATTTT
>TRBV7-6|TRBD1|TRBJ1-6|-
CASSPGQGAPSESPLHF
TGTGCCAGCAGCCCGGGACAGGGGGCCCCTTCGGAGTCACCCCTCCACTTT
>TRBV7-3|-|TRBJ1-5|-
CASAPGIGNQPQHF
TGTGCCAGCGCACCGGGAATTGGGAATCAGCCCCAGCATTTT
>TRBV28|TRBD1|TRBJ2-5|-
CASSQTGSQETQYF
TGTGCCAGCAGCCAGACAGGGTCCCAAGAGACCCAGTACTTC
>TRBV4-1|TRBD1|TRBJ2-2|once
CASTGGQVSNTGELFF
TGCGCCAGCACCGGGGGACAGGTCTCGAACACCGGGGAGCTGTTTTTT
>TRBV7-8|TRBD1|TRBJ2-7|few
CASSQGQASYEQYF
TGTGCCAGCAGCCAAGGACAGGCCTCCTACGAGCAGTACTTC
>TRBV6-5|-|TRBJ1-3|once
CASRIQGIAGNTIYF
TGTGCCAGCAGGATACAGGGTATCGCTGGAAACACCATATATTTT
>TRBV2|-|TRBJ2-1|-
CASSESLYYNEQFF
TGTGCCAGCAGTGAGTCTTTATACTACAATGAGCAGTTCTTC
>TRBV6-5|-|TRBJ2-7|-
CAVTRGTEQYF
TGTGCCGTAACCAGGGGAACCGAGCAGTACTTC
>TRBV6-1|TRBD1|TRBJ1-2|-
CASRSGQGANYGYTF
TGTGCCAGCAGGAGCGGACAGGGGGCGAACTATGGCTACACCTTC
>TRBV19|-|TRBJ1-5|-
CASSMWQEGNQPQHF
TGTGCCAGTAGTATGTGGCAGGAGGGCAATCAGCCCCAGCATTTT
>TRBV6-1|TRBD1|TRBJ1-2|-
CASIRQGLGYYTF
TGTGCCAGCATTAGACAGGGTCTAGGGTACTACACCTTC
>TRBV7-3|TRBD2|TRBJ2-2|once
CASSLRGGGFGELFF
TGTGCCAGCAGCTTAAGGGGCGGGGGTTTCGGGGAGCTGTTTTTT
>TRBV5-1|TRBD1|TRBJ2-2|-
CASSRDRLNTGELFF
TGCGCCAGCAGCCGGGACAGGTTAAACACCGGGGAGCTGTTTTTT
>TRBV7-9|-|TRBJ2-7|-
CASSDMKDEQYF
TGTGCCAGCAGCGACATGAAGGACGAGCAGTACTTC
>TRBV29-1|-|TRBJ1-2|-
CSVESGTKRVGYTF
TGCAGCGTTGAATCGGGCACAAAGAGGGTTGGCTACACCTTC
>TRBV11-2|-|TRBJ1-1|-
CASSEGVYTEAFF
TGTGCCAGCAGCGAGGGGGTTTACACTGAAGCTTTCTTT
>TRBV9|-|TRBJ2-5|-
CASSVGRPWPETQYF
TGTGCCAGCAGCGTTGGGCGCCCCTGGCCAGAGACCCAGTACTTC